This entry lists 18 T cell receptor beta chains sequenced from one sample in a study of cytomegalovirus exposure and HLA in healthy donors. The primer mix had 60 Vbeta and 13 Jbeta primers. Sequencing used immunoSEQ multiplex PCR; TCRdb keeps in-frame clones, though not all of them. This sample has some 120,000 clones, with 81% found just once. The specimen sequenced was PBMCs. The receptors were gathered from a young man in good health and CMV-seronegative.

Only one count was recorded for this clone. J is TRBJ1-1 and V is TRBV19, with a possible D match to TRBD1 (6 bases). The V gene lost 0 bases and the J gene lost 4 bases, with 9 bases spanning the gap. Germline assignment: CDR1 LNHDA and CDR2 SQIVND (reference sequence). CDR3 length equals 14 residues. CDR3 sequence: CASSIDQGSTEAFF. The DNA of the CDR3 is TGTGCCAGTAGTATAGATCAGGGGTCCACTGAAGCTTTCTTT.

Worth noting for this clone: An end of the junction does not agree with germline; a read error may underlie this. V gene TRBV5-1 combines with J gene TRBJ1-1, with D unclear. Germline V gives CDR1 SGHRS, CDR2 YFSETQ. This CDR3 is built from 14 residues. The chain's CDR3 is CASSAGMWVTEAFF. CDR3 in DNA: TGTGCCAGCAGCGCAGGTATGTGGGTCACTGAAGCTTTCTTT.

This clone was seen just once. The genes are TRBV6-1 and TRBJ1-2; 9 positions match TRBD1. V shed 5 bases and J 8 bases; nucleotides not matched to a gene: 9. The germline V gene encodes CDR1 MNHNS and CDR2 SASEGT. The CDR3 contains 14 residues. For the CDR3, the DNA is TGTGCCAGCAGTTCCTACAGGGGGCAGGAGGGCTACACCTTC. Translating gives CASSSYRGQEGYTF.

This clone has just one count. The chain recombines TRBV7-8 with TRBJ1-3; D not certain. Germline-derived CDR1 and CDR2 are SGHVS and FQNEAQ. Deletions cut 4 bases from V and 7 bases from J, with 11 bases between. The CDR3 covers 13 residues. Written as DNA, the CDR3 is TGTGCCAGCAGCTCCTCCCCCCGGAACACCATATATTTT. Translating it yields CASSSSPRNTIYF.

The CDR3 DNA reads as TGTGCCAGCACGGACAGTCGACCTAATGAGCAGTTCTTC. It is translated as CASTDSRPNEQFF. This sequence joins TRBV6-5 and TRBJ2-1; TRBD1 is a possible D gene (6 bases). In germline, CDR1 is MNHEY, CDR2 SVGAGI. The CDR3 is 13 amino acids. V was trimmed by 7 bases and J by 7 bases, leaving 14 bases between them.

The chain has TRBV27 and TRBJ2-7; D possibly corresponds to TRBD2 (5 bases). This CDR3 is built from 15 residues. Per the germline V gene, CDR1 is MNHEY and CDR2 is SMNVEV (reference sequence). Trimming pared 5 bases from V and 3 bases from J, leaving 17 bases between. The CDR3 DNA is TGTGCCAGCAGTATTGGAGGTATGGGAATCTACGAGCAGTACTTC. This encodes CASSIGGMGIYEQYF.

The genes are TRBV19 and TRBJ2-2; maybe TRBD1 (5 bases). With 5 bases removed from V and 1 base from J, the gap between germline ends came to 8 bases. The CDR3 is made up of 14 amino acids. Germline V CDR1 and CDR2: LNHDA, SQIVND (reference sequence). CDR3 sequence (DNA): TGTGCCAGTAGTGATAGGGGGAACACCGGGGAGCTGTTTTTT. Protein sequence: CASSDRGNTGELFF.

This chain links TRBV19 with TRBJ1-2, with 7 nucleotides matching TRBD1. The V segment lost 0 bases and the J segment 7 bases; nucleotides outside the gene matches: 8. CDR1 LNHDA and CDR2 SQIVND come from the germline V gene (reference sequence). This CDR3 has 15 residues. The CDR3 nucleotides are TGTGCCAGTAGTATAGATCAACGACAGGGTGGTGGCTACACCTTC. As protein: CASSIDQRQGGGYTF.

In regard to this clone: This specimen includes other DNA sequences encoding the same CDR3. This chain links TRBV7-9 with TRBJ2-1; 8 nucleotides align to TRBD1. CDR1 is SEHNR and CDR2 is FQNEAQ in the germline V gene (reference sequence). Unmatched junction bases numbered 4, after V lost 4 bases and J lost 5 bases. CDR3 size: 14 residues. The CDR3 DNA is TGTGCCAGCAGCTCCGGACAGGGAGACAATGAGCAGTTCTTC. Its protein product is CASSSGQGDNEQFF. The entire variable domain, with the rest obtained from reference TRBV7-9 and TRBJ2-1, is as follows: DTGVSQNPRHKITKRGQNVTFRCDPISEHNRLYWYRQTLGQGPEFLTYFQNEAQLEKSRLLSDRFSAERPKGSFSTLEIQRTEQGDSAMYLCASSSGQGDNEQFFGPGTRLTVL.

Concerning this clone: Other DNA sequences from this sample encode an identical CDR3 as well. CDR3 sequence: CASSVAAGGQPQHF. Written as DNA, the CDR3 is TGTGCCAGCAGCGTGGCGGCAGGGGGCCAGCCCCAGCATTTT. The J gene is TRBJ1-5, the V gene TRBV9; TRBD1 aligns across 8 bases. Germline V gene sequence: CDR1 SGDLS, CDR2 YYNGEE. CDR3 size: 14 residues. The junction had 5 bases not matched to a gene; V was cut back by 2 bases and J by 7 bases.

Concerning this clone itself: A junction boundary mismatches the germline segment, possibly from a read error. The rearrangement uses TRBV7-9 and TRBJ1-2; possibly TRBD1 for D (6 bases). Germline V CDR1 and CDR2: SEHNR, FQNEAQ (reference sequence). This CDR3 region has 17 residues. This CDR3 reads CSSSGSTGPHFHYGYTF. DNA for the CDR3: TGTTCCAGCAGCGGAAGCACAGGGCCCCACTTTCACTATGGCTACACCTTC.

This chain joins TRBV15 and TRBJ2-5; D may be TRBD2 (5 bases). The CDR3 loop spans 16 amino acids. With 0 bases removed from V and 7 bases from J, the gap between germline ends came to 18 bases. Germline loops: CDR1 LNHNV, CDR2 YYDKDF (reference sequence). The CDR3 spells CATSREEDPGKGTQYF. CDR3 coding DNA: TGTGCCACCAGCAGAGAGGAGGACCCCGGAAAGGGGACCCAGTACTTC.

Worth noting for this clone: A read error may produce the germline difference seen at one junction end. This chain joins TRBV4-1 and TRBJ2-2; no firm D call. CDR3 length equals 12 residues. Germline V lookup: CDR1 MGHRA, CDR2 YSYEKL. CDR3 nucleotides: TGCGCCAGCACGCCGAACATCGGGGAGCTGTTTTTT. Its protein is CASTPNIGELFF.

This clone was seen a few times. This sequence joins TRBV4-1 and TRBJ2-1; TRBD2 aligns across 11 bases. J was trimmed by 7 bases and V by 0 bases; bases with no gene match: 8. This CDR3 region has 17 residues. The germline CDR1 and CDR2 sequences are MGHRA and YSYEKL. CDR3 nucleotides: TGCGCCAGCAGCCAAGATCCCACTAGCGGGGGTTTGAATGAGCAGTTCTTC. Translating it yields CASSQDPTSGGLNEQFF.

This chain links TRBV2 with TRBJ2-5, with 9 positions matching TRBD1. The germline CDR1 and CDR2 sequences are SNHLY and FYNNEI. This CDR3 has 13 amino acids. V gave up 8 bases and J gave up 7 bases; unmatched junction bases: 8. CDR3 loop: CASEQGAGGTQYF. Written as DNA, the CDR3 is TGTGCCAGCGAACAGGGGGCAGGAGGGACCCAGTACTTC.

This clone occurred once. The rearrangement links TRBV4-1 to TRBJ1-1; 7 nucleotides match TRBD1. The CDR3 has 14 residues. V lost 4 bases to trimming and J lost 3 bases; unmatched junction nucleotides: 5. Germline values: CDR1 MGHRA, CDR2 YSYEKL. CDR3 coding DNA: TGCGCCAGCAGCCCGACAGGGATTGACACTGAAGCTTTCTTT. Encoded protein: CASSPTGIDTEAFF.

The gene calls are TRBV6-4 and TRBJ1-3; maybe TRBD1 (5 bases). V gave up 2 bases and J gave up 0 bases, with 29 bases separating them. Germline-derived CDR1 and CDR2 are MRHNA and SNTAGT. This CDR3 has 22 residues. CDR3 coding DNA: TGTGCCAGCAGTGACAGGGGTAGGGGCCCCTCCGATCTCTCCTACTCTGGAAACACCATATATTTT. Protein product: CASSDRGRGPSDLSYSGNTIYF.

This rearrangement joins TRBV6-1 to TRBJ1-5; possible D gene TRBD1, 6 bases. With 2 bases removed from V and 4 bases from J, the gap between germline ends came to 12 bases. The CDR3 runs to 15 residues. Germline V lookup: CDR1 MNHNS, CDR2 SASEGT. CDR3 sequence (DNA): TGTGCCAGCAGTGAAAGTACAGGGCGTAATCAGCCCCAGCATTTT. It is translated as CASSESTGRNQPQHF.